This T cell receptor beta chain is from a study of resident and recirculating memory T cells in vitiligo. Patients who had received treatment within the previous three months were excluded. Germline V lookup: CDR1 MNHEY, CDR2 SVGAGI. The ends were cut back, 0 bases at V and 3 bases at J, with 11 bases in the middle. This CDR3 spans 15 amino acids. Libraries were prepared by immunoSEQ multiplex PCR; TCRdb keeps only in-frame clonotypes and omits some of them. The repertoire holds 75,000 to 85,000 clones, with 90% to 95% as singletons. The TCR sequence derives from a male donor with vitiligo. Sequenced input: blood. The chain is built from TRBV6-5 and TRBJ1-1, with D maybe TRBD1 (5 bases). The CDR3 nucleotides read TGTGCCAGCAGTTACTCGGGGGGTGGGGACACTGAAGCTTTCTTT. Amino acids: CASSYSGGGDTEAFF.